The present entry profiles one TCR beta chain with its context. Other DNA variants within this sample encode the same CDR3. The source of the sample is a study of control samples from healthy donors and cancer patients. The CDR3 consists of 14 residues. CDR1 is SGHKS and CDR2 is YYEKEE in the germline V gene (reference sequence). V shed 4 bases and J shed 3 bases, with 14 bases lying between them. The method was immunoSEQ multiplex PCR; TCRdb's version includes in-frame clones alone and lacks a portion of them. Found here are roughly 52,000 clones, roughly 95% of them singletons; the top ten hold 2.4%.

The TCR was taken from a man aged 25-45 years in good health. Sequences were obtained from blood. J is TRBJ2-7 and V is TRBV5-5; perhaps TRBD2 as D (5 bases). CDR3 DNA: TGTGCCAGCAGCCTCTGGACGGGGATCTACGAGCAGTACTTC. The encoded protein is CASSLWTGIYEQYF.